This TCR beta chain comes out of a study of blood T cell repertoires in COVID-19. Background on the study: Some COVID-19 samples were acute and others convalescent; all came from the United States, Italy and Spain.

This clone was seen only once. The CDR3 has 16 amino acids. Per germline, CDR1 PRHDT and CDR2 FYEKMQ (reference sequence). Trimming cost V 5 bases and J 3 bases; bases outside gene matches: 10. In the original analysis: Reference gene primer amplification gave estimated nucleated cell counts. The repertoire was sequenced with immunoSEQ multiplex PCR; TCRdb's copy has only in-frame clones and lacks some. The V and J calls and clone size are taken from that table; D and trimming were inferred from the DNA. The table records some 340,000 clones, around 83% of them present only once. The chain combines TRBV13 with TRBJ2-5; 9 positions agree with TRBD1. The source material was peripheral blood. The clonotype was recovered from a man between 25 and 39 years old with active or convalescent COVID-19. CDR3 amino acids: CASSLTDRGGKETQYF. CDR3 nucleotides: TGTGCCAGCAGCCTTACGGACAGGGGAGGGAAAGAGACCCAGTACTTC.